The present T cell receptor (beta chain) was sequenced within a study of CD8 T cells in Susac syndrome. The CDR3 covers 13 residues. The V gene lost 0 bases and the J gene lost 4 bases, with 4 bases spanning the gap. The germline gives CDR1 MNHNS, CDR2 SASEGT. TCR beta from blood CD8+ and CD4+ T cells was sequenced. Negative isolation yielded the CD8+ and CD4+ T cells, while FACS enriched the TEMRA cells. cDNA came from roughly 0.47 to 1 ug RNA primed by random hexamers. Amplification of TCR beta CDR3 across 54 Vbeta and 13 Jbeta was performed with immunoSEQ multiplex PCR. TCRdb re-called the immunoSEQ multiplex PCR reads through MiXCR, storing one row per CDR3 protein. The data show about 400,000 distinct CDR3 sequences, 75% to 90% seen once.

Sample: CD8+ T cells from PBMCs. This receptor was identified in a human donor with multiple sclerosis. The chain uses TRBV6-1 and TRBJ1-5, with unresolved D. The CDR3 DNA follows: TGTGCCAGCAGTGAAGCCCAGAATCAGCCCCAGCATTTT. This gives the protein CASSEAQNQPQHF.